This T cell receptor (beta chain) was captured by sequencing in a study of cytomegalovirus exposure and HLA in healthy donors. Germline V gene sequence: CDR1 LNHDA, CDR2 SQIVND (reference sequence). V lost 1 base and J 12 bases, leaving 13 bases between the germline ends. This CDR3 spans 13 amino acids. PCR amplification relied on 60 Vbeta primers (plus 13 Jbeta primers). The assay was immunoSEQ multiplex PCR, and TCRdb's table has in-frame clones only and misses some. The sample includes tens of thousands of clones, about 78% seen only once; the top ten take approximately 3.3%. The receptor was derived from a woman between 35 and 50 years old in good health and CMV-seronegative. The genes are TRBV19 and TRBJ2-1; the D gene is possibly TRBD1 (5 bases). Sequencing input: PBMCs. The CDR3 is CASSIVARVGQFF. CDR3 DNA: TGTGCCAGTAGTATAGTGGCCAGGGTTGGGCAGTTCTTC.